Described below is a single T cell receptor beta chain sequence and its context. What it binds is not known. These data originate in a study of T cell responses to AZD1222 COVID-19 vaccine. Study-wide results and caveats: Vaccination with two AZD1222 doses was followed by a rise in Spike-specific TCR breadth and depth.

Sequenced by immunoSEQ multiplex PCR; TCRdb stores in-frame clones only, minus some. The sample includes approximately 200,000 clones, roughly 92% of them seen just once. The clonotype comes from an adult who received the AZD1222 COVID-19 vaccine. Sequencing was performed on peripheral blood, taken 28 days after the second AZD1222 dose.

The CDR3 DNA is TGCGCCAGCAGCCAAGAAATTGGACTTATATTTGGTAATGAGCAGTTCTTC. Protein: CASSQEIGLIFGNEQFF. The chain uses TRBV4-3 and TRBJ2-1; TRBD2 is a possible D gene (5 bases). The CDR3 extends over 17 amino acids. Trimming stripped 0 bases from V and 7 bases from J, with 19 bases between. Germline lookup yields CDR1 LGHNA and CDR2 YSLEER.